Shown below are 3 T cell receptor beta chains from a single sample sequenced in a study of blood T cell repertoires in COVID-19 (dated by TCRdb to about 2020). Preparation of the library involved the immunoSEQ multiplex PCR assay. The table was pulled from immuneACCESS by TCRdb, which kept in-frame rearrangements only. Such tables lose some clones; where checked, under half of the loss comes from unresolved V genes, and the rest has no known cause. This sample lists approximately 270,000 clones; roughly 80% were detected once. Of the sample, approximately 9.1% is held by the ten largest clones. The sample taken for sequencing was peripheral blood. The receptors were sampled from a man older than 75 with acute or convalescent COVID-19.

The chain carries TRBV7-9 and TRBJ1-2; 11 bases map to TRBD1. From germline, CDR1 is SEHNR and CDR2 FQNEAQ (reference sequence). CDR3 length: 15 residues. The V and J ends lost 0 bases and 7 bases, in that order; junction bases with no gene match: 4. The CDR3 protein is CASSLAGGQGAGYTF. CDR3 nucleotides: TGTGCCAGCAGCTTAGCGGGAGGACAGGGGGCTGGCTACACCTTC.

V and J are TRBV7-9 and TRBJ2-7, with D uncertain. The germline V gene has CDR1 SEHNR and CDR2 FQNEAQ (reference sequence). The CDR3 consists of 12 residues. The germline V and J ends were trimmed by 3 bases and 6 bases, with 9 bases remaining between them. CDR3 nucleotides: TGTGCCAGCAGCTTTAGAGCTCTCGAGCAGTACTTC. Translation: CASSFRALEQYF. The variable domain in full, with the rest retrieved from reference TRBV7-9 and TRBJ2-7, is DTGVSQNPRHKITKRGQNVTFRCDPISEHNRLYWYRQTLGQGPEFLTYFQNEAQLEKSRLLSDRFSAERPKGSFSTLEIQRTEQGDSAMYLCASSFRALEQYFGPGTRLTVT.

CDR3 in amino acids: CASRPSGLANYEQYF. In DNA, the CDR3 is TGTGCCAGTAGGCCTTCGGGACTAGCGAACTACGAGCAGTACTTC. This chain connects TRBV19 to TRBJ2-7; 10 nucleotides match TRBD2. V lost 6 bases to trimming and J lost 3 bases; unmatched junction nucleotides: 8. The CDR3 length is 15 residues. CDR1 and CDR2 from the germline V gene are LNHDA and SQIVND (reference sequence).